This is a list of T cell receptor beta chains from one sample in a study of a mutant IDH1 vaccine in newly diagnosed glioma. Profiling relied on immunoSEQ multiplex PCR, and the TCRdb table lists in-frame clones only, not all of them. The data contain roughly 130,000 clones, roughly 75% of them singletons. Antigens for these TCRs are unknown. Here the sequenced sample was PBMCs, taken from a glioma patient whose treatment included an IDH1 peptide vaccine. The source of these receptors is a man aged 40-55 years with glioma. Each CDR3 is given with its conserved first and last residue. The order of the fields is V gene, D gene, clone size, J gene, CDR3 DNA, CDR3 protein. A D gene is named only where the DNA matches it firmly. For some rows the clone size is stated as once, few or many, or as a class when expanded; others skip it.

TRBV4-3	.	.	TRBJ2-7	TGCGCCAGCAGCCAATCGGACGGCTACGAGCAGTACTTC	CASSQSDGYEQYF
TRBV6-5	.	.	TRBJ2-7	TGTGCCAGCAGTTACACCCGGGGGAGCTACGAGCAGTACTTC	CASSYTRGSYEQYF
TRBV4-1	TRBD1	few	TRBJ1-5	TGCGCCAGCAGCCTAGGACAGGGTGGTACTCAGCCCCAGCATTTT	CASSLGQGGTQPQHF
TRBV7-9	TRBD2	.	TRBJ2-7	TGTGCCAGCAGCCCTTCGGGACTAGCGGGATTAGAGCAGTACTTC	CASSPSGLAGLEQYF
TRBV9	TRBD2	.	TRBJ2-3	TGTGCCAGCAGCCCCACGGGTAGCGGGAGTCGAGATACGCAGTATTTT	CASSPTGSGSRDTQYF
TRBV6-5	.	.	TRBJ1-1	TGTGCCAGCAGTGACCGGGCGGCGAACACTGAAGCTTTCTTT	CASSDRAANTEAFF
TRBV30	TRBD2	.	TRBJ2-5	TGTGCCTGGAATGGGTGGGGACTAGGGAGCAAAGAGACCCAGTACTTC	CAWNGWGLGSKETQYF
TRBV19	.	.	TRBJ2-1	TGTGCCAGTAGTATTCGCAGGGGGGATGAGCAGTTCTTC	CASSIRRGDEQFF
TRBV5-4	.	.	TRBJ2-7	TGTGCCAGCAGCTTGGGGCCCAGGGGCGAGCAGTACTTC	CASSLGPRGEQYF
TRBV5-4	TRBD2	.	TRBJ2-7	TGTGCCAGCAGCACCGAGGGACTAGCGGGAGGTTCCTACGAGCAGTACTTC	CASSTEGLAGGSYEQYF